The 30 T cell receptor beta chains reported below all come from one sample, sequenced in a study of OX40 agonist ivuxolimab in advanced cancers. Profiling relied on immunoSEQ multiplex PCR, and the TCRdb table lists in-frame clones only, not all of them. There are about 94,000 clones in the sample; around 86% occur only once, and 0.31% lies in the top ten. This specimen was CD4+ or CD8+ T cells sorted from blood, taken in a trial of the OX40 agonist ivuxolimab. These receptors all come from an adult with an advanced solid tumor such as melanoma, head and neck, liver or kidney cancer.

The rearrangement uses TRBV15 and TRBJ1-2; D unresolved. Germline-derived CDR1 and CDR2 are LNHNV and YYDKDF (reference sequence). The germline V and J ends were trimmed by 0 bases and 2 bases, with 10 bases remaining between them. The CDR3 is 15 residues long. This CDR3 is CATSRDPGTNYGYTF. The CDR3 DNA sequence: TGTGCCACCAGCAGAGACCCCGGAACAAACTATGGCTACACCTTC. The variable domain in full, completed from reference TRBV15 and TRBJ1-2, reads DAMVIQNPRYQVTQFGKPVTLSCSQTLNHNVMYWYQQKSSQAPKLLFHYYDKDFNNEADTPDNFQSRRPNTSFCFLDIRSPGLGDTAMYLCATSRDPGTNYGYTFGSGTRLTVV.

This sequence joins TRBV7-2 and TRBJ1-1; D is undetermined. Trimming shortened V by 3 bases and J by 1 base, and 9 bases separated the two germline ends. The length of the CDR3 is 14 residues. The V gene's germline CDR1 is SGHTA and CDR2 FQGNSA. CDR3 bases: TGTGCCAGCAGCTTTGACACGTCGAACACTGAAGCTTTCTTT. This encodes CASSFDTSNTEAFF.

As DNA, the CDR3 is TGTGCCAGCAGCTTACAGGGCCAGGGCGACTATGGCTACACCTTC. Its translation: CASSLQGQGDYGYTF. The J gene is TRBJ1-2, the V gene TRBV5-4; maybe TRBD1 (6 bases). Germline CDR1 and CDR2: SGHNT and YYREEE (reference sequence). The CDR3 covers 15 residues. Trimming pared 2 bases from V and 3 bases from J, leaving 14 bases between.

The V gene is TRBV14, the J gene TRBJ2-2; 8 positions agree with TRBD1. The CDR3 runs 13 residues. The germline V gene encodes CDR1 SGHDN and CDR2 FVKESK. After removal of 0 bases from V and 13 bases from J, the junction contained 4 bases not matched to a gene. The CDR3 DNA sequence: TGTGCCAGCAGCCAAGATACAGGGGGGAGGCTGTTTTTT. Translation gives CASSQDTGGRLFF.

Concerning this clone itself: An end of the junction does not agree with germline; a read error may underlie this. V usage is TRBV7-7 and J usage is TRBJ2-1; perhaps TRBD1 as D (6 bases). Germline CDR1 SSHAT, CDR2 FNYEAQ (reference sequence). The CDR3 contains 17 residues. CDR3: CASSLGPTGSSYNEQFF. The CDR3 nucleotides are TGTGCTAGCAGCTTAGGGCCGACAGGTAGCTCCTACAATGAGCAGTTCTTC.

The rearrangement uses TRBV9 and TRBJ1-3; D may be TRBD1 (5 bases). Trimming removed 0 bases from V and 0 bases from J, with 13 bases in between. The CDR3 is made up of 17 amino acids. The V gene's germline CDR1 is SGDLS and CDR2 YYNGEE. The CDR3 here is CASSVAPTDSSGNTIYF. For the CDR3, the DNA is TGTGCCAGCAGCGTAGCTCCGACAGATAGCTCTGGAAACACCATATATTTT.

The gene calls are TRBV7-2 and TRBJ1-3; 7 nucleotides line up with TRBD1. The V gene end was trimmed by 1 base and the J gene end by 3 bases; junction bases not matched to a gene: 3. Germline values: CDR1 SGHTA, CDR2 FQGNSA. The CDR3 runs to 15 residues. CDR3 nucleotide sequence: TGTGCCAGCAGCTTAGGGGGACAGCATGGAAACACCATATATTTT. This encodes CASSLGGQHGNTIYF.

V and J are TRBV9 and TRBJ1-2; tentative D call: TRBD1 (5 bases). Germline loops: CDR1 SGDLS, CDR2 YYNGEE. The V and J ends lost 3 bases and 3 bases respectively, with 15 bases between them. The CDR3 totals 15 residues. This CDR3 reads CASSGDQEGYYGYTF. The CDR3 nucleotides are TGTGCCAGCAGCGGGGACCAGGAGGGTTACTATGGCTACACCTTC.

V is TRBV5-5 and J is TRBJ1-2; unclear D gene. The CDR3 runs to 13 residues. The germline V gene encodes CDR1 SGHKS and CDR2 YYEKEE (reference sequence). The V and J ends lost 3 bases and 2 bases respectively, with 8 bases between them. The chain's CDR3 is CASSSDKNYGYTF. As DNA, the CDR3 is TGTGCCAGCAGCTCCGACAAAAACTATGGCTACACCTTC.

The rearrangement links TRBV7-2 to TRBJ2-3; perhaps TRBD2 as D (6 bases). Deletions cut 1 base from V and 2 bases from J, with 22 bases between. Germline V CDR1 and CDR2: SGHTA, FQGNSA. The CDR3 totals 19 residues. The CDR3 DNA is TGTGCCAGCAGCTTAGTTGGGGCCTTCGGGGGAACATCCACAGATACGCAGTATTTT. Translated, it gives CASSLVGAFGGTSTDTQYF.

Notes on this clone: Lacking the conserved final phenylalanine or tryptophan, this CDR3 likely reflects a read error. The chain couples TRBV10-3 to TRBJ1-1, with a tentative D call TRBD1 (6 bases). V dropped 5 bases and J dropped 3 bases, with 7 bases sitting between them. The CDR3 runs to 12 residues. Germline values: CDR1 ENHRY, CDR2 SYGVKD. The CDR3 loop reads CAISRTDTEAFL. The CDR3 DNA is TGTGCCATCAGTAGGACAGACACTGAAGCTTTCCTT.

The chain has TRBV27 and TRBJ2-5; 8 positions agree with TRBD1. The CDR3 sequence is 15 residues long. J gave up 2 bases and V 3 bases, and 5 bases lay outside the gene matches. Germline CDR1 MNHEY, CDR2 SMNVEV (reference sequence). The CDR3 nucleotides are TGTGCCAGCAGTTTCACAGGGGGTGTTCAAGAGACCCAGTACTTC. Amino acids: CASSFTGGVQETQYF.

The sample holds a few counts of this clone. The chain uses TRBV19 and TRBJ1-4; D possibly corresponds to TRBD1 (6 bases). The CDR3 runs 15 residues. V was pared by 7 bases and J by 6 bases, with 18 bases between. CDR1 LNHDA and CDR2 SQIVND come from the germline V gene (reference sequence). CDR3 coding DNA: TGTGCCAGTACCGTAAGGGGGACGAGGTATGAAAAACTGTTTTTT. Protein: CASTVRGTRYEKLFF.

The gene calls are TRBV5-1 and TRBJ1-5; the match to TRBD1 covers 8 bases. CDR1 is SGHRS, CDR2 YFSETQ, per germline. Trimming at V came to 4 bases and at J to 7 bases, leaving 7 bases not matched to a gene. CDR3 length: 14 amino acids. The CDR3 is CASSATGGGQPQHF. The CDR3 coding sequence is TGCGCCAGCAGCGCCACAGGGGGAGGCCAGCCCCAGCATTTT.

This chain connects TRBV18 to TRBJ1-3; D remains unclear. The CDR3 extends over 17 amino acids. V dropped 1 base and J dropped 0 bases, with 13 bases sitting between them. The germline gives CDR1 KGHSH, CDR2 LQKENI. As DNA, the CDR3 is TGTGCCAGCTCACCACGAGAGGTAATCAACTCTGGAAACACCATATATTTT. This encodes CASSPREVINSGNTIYF.

The chain recombines TRBV7-2 with TRBJ2-5; TRBD2 matches at 12 bases. This CDR3 has 16 amino acids. The germline V gene has CDR1 SGHTA and CDR2 FQGNSA. V gave up 5 bases and J gave up 3 bases; unmatched junction bases: 7. The CDR3 reads CASSVRTSGTKETQYF. DNA for the CDR3: TGTGCCAGCAGCGTCAGGACTAGCGGGACCAAAGAGACCCAGTACTTC.

The V call is TRBV6-6, the J call TRBJ2-1; 8 bases fit TRBD2. The germline V gene has CDR1 MNHNY and CDR2 SVGAGI (reference sequence). The CDR3 is 14 amino acids. V shed 6 bases and J 5 bases; nucleotides not matched to a gene: 6. The CDR3 is CASRFAGGDNEQFF. CDR3 coding DNA: TGTGCCAGCAGATTCGCGGGGGGTGACAATGAGCAGTTCTTC.

The V call is TRBV5-1, the J call TRBJ1-3; TRBD1 might be the D (5 bases). Germline V gene sequence: CDR1 SGHRS, CDR2 YFSETQ. The V gene lost 0 bases and the J gene lost 0 bases, with 13 bases spanning the gap. CDR3 length: 17 residues. The CDR3 sequence: CASSLGGRTSSGNTIYF. DNA for the CDR3: TGCGCCAGCAGCTTGGGGGGCAGGACGAGCTCTGGAAACACCATATATTTT.

The rearrangement links TRBV5-1 to TRBJ1-4, with 10 positions matching TRBD1. After removal of 6 bases from V and 6 bases from J, the junction contained 8 bases not matched to a gene. Germline V gene data show CDR1 as SGHRS and CDR2 as YFSETQ. The CDR3 extends over 15 amino acids. The CDR3 loop is CASTSQTGGDEKLFF. The DNA of the CDR3 is TGCGCCAGCACCAGCCAGACAGGGGGCGATGAAAAACTGTTTTTT.

The chain links TRBV10-1 to TRBJ2-1; 7 bases align to TRBD2. Trimming at V came to 2 bases and at J to 0 bases, leaving 7 bases not matched to a gene. Germline CDR1 is WNHNN and CDR2 is SYGVQD (reference sequence). The CDR3 is 17 amino acids. The CDR3, as DNA: TGCGCCAGCAGTGAGAGGGTAGCGGGTGTCTCCTACAATGAGCAGTTCTTC. Encoded protein: CASSERVAGVSYNEQFF.

This chain connects TRBV20-1 to TRBJ1-1; perhaps TRBD1 as D (5 bases). The V end was cut by 3 bases, the J end by 8 bases, with 10 bases between. From germline, CDR1 is DFQATT and CDR2 SNEGSKA (reference sequence). CDR3 length equals 11 residues. The CDR3, as DNA: TGCAGTGCTAGGCCAGGGCTAGAAGCTTTCTTT. This translates into CSARPGLEAFF.

The J gene is TRBJ1-5, the V gene TRBV2; D gene unclear. Germline-derived CDR1 and CDR2 are SNHLY and FYNNEI. V was trimmed by 4 bases and J by 1 base, leaving 2 bases between them. The CDR3 loop spans 12 amino acids. CDR3 residues: CASSGSNQPQHF. The CDR3 DNA reads as TGTGCCAGCAGTGGAAGCAATCAGCCCCAGCATTTT.

This clone was seen more than once but under ten times. This chain links TRBV5-1 with TRBJ1-5; D not resolved. The CDR3 consists of 13 residues. V lost 2 bases and J lost 4, with 7 bases in between. Per germline, CDR1 SGHRS and CDR2 YFSETQ. The DNA of the CDR3 is TGCGCCAGCAGCTTTGACGGGAATCAGCCCCAGCATTTT. It codes for CASSFDGNQPQHF.

This sequence joins TRBV4-2 and TRBJ2-7; weak D call: TRBD1 (6 bases). V was clipped by 2 bases and J by 3 bases, with 20 bases between them. CDR1 is LGHNA, CDR2 YNFKEQ, per germline. The CDR3 sequence is 17 residues long. This CDR3 reads CASSQSGADPLGYEQYF. Here the CDR3 DNA reads TGTGCCAGCAGCCAATCAGGGGCAGACCCCCTGGGCTACGAGCAGTACTTC.

This clone appeared once. The chain carries TRBV18 and TRBJ2-7, with D possibly matching TRBD1 (6 bases). CDR1 and CDR2 (germline): KGHSH, LQKENI. The ends were cut back, 4 bases at V and 2 bases at J, with 15 bases in the middle. The CDR3 length is 15 residues. CDR3 nucleotides: TGTGCCAGCTCACTCAAGACAGGCTCCCCCTACGAGCAGTACTTC. Protein: CASSLKTGSPYEQYF.

V gene TRBV9 combines with J gene TRBJ2-7, with 15 bases matching TRBD2. Germline CDR1 SGDLS, CDR2 YYNGEE. CDR3 length equals 18 residues. V lost 0 bases, J lost 7 bases, and 11 bases stayed unmatched. The CDR3 reads CASSVGGTSGGPPGEQYF. The CDR3 region has the DNA TGTGCCAGCAGCGTAGGGGGGACTAGCGGGGGGCCCCCAGGGGAGCAGTACTTC.

The V and J genes are TRBV29-1 and TRBJ1-5, with 9 bases that match TRBD1. The CDR3 has 13 amino acids. The germline CDR1 and CDR2 sequences are SQVTM and ANQGSEA. V was clipped by 6 bases and J by 3 bases; unmatched bases: 3. This CDR3 reads CSVGTGLNQPQHF. The DNA for the CDR3 is TGCAGCGTGGGGACAGGGCTCAATCAGCCCCAGCATTTT.

The chain joins TRBV5-4 to TRBJ2-2, with TRBD1 matching 12 bases. V shed 6 bases, J shed 6 bases, and the junction held 6 bases outside the gene matches. Germline lookup yields CDR1 SGHNT and CDR2 YYREEE (reference sequence). This CDR3 has 15 amino acids. In DNA form, the CDR3 reads TGTGCCAGCACCGGGGACAGGGGGCGCCCCGGGGAGCTGTTTTTT. Encoded protein: CASTGDRGRPGELFF.

J is TRBJ2-3 and V is TRBV6-6; D is unresolved. V was shortened by 2 bases and J by 0 bases, with 9 bases between the two germline ends. There are 15 residues in the CDR3. Germline CDR1 is MNHNY and CDR2 is SVGAGI (reference sequence). The CDR3 DNA reads TGTGCCAGCAGTTACGGACGGTCTAGCACAGATACGCAGTATTTT. Translation gives CASSYGRSSTDTQYF.

V gene TRBV30 combines with J gene TRBJ1-3; D gene uncertain. Germline lookup yields CDR1 GTSNPN and CDR2 SVGIG (reference sequence). Trimming took off 0 bases at V and 2 bases at J, with 11 bases between the two ends. This CDR3 comprises 15 residues. As DNA, the CDR3 is TGTGCCTGGAGTGTGAGCCGGGCACCTGGAAACACCATATATTTT. Translated, it gives CAWSVSRAPGNTIYF.